The 18 T cell receptor beta chains reported below all come from one sample, sequenced in a study of a mutant IDH1 vaccine in newly diagnosed glioma. The time point: week 11, during vaccination. Alongside topical imiquimod, each dose of vaccine comprised 300 ug of mutant IDH1 20-mer peptide. TCRdb's copy holds only in-frame clones and misses some; the assay was immunoSEQ multiplex PCR. The repertoire consists of under 150,000 clones, with around four fifths occurring once and the leading ten covering under 5.5%. Their cognate antigens are unknown. The sequences come from PBMCs, collected from a glioma patient whose treatment included an IDH1 peptide vaccine. These receptors were obtained from a man aged 40-49 years with glioma.

The chain recombines TRBV18 with TRBJ2-7, with D maybe TRBD1 (5 bases). V was cut by 3 bases and J by 3 bases, with 12 bases left in between. This CDR3 contains 14 residues. Germline CDR1 reads KGHSH; CDR2 reads LQKENI. CDR3 DNA sequence: TGTGCCAGCTCACCTAGACAGTCACTCTACGAGCAGTACTTC. Amino acids: CASSPRQSLYEQYF.

The CDR3 loop is CASRELGSSGGGETQYF. In nucleotides, the CDR3 is TGTGCCAGCAGGGAACTCGGGAGTAGCGGGGGGGGAGAGACCCAGTACTTC. V is TRBV6-1 and J is TRBJ2-5, with TRBD2 identical over 11 bases. The CDR3 spans 17 residues. After removal of 6 bases from V and 4 bases from J, the junction contained 13 bases not matched to a gene. The germline V gene has CDR1 MNHNS and CDR2 SASEGT.

This clone was seen more than once but under ten times. The chain carries TRBV29-1 and TRBJ1-1; 7 bases line up with TRBD1. Germline trimming cut 5 bases from V and 1 base from J; bases unmatched to any gene: 4. This CDR3 has 13 residues. Germline V gene sequence: CDR1 SQVTM, CDR2 ANQGSEA. The CDR3 spells CSVYRTGNTEAFF. CDR3 DNA sequence: TGCAGCGTTTATCGGACAGGGAACACTGAAGCTTTCTTT. Full variable domain (remainder filled in from reference TRBV29-1 and TRBJ1-1): SAVISQKPSRDICQRGTSLTIQCQVDSQVTMMFWYRQQPGQSLTLIATANQGSEATYESGFVIDKFPISRPNLTFSTLTVSNMSPEDSSIYLCSVYRTGNTEAFFGQGTRLTVV.

V and J are TRBV5-6 and TRBJ2-3; 7 nucleotides line up with TRBD2. With V trimmed by 0 bases and J by 0 bases, 7 bases remained unmatched. Germline CDR1 SGHDT, CDR2 YYEEEE. This CDR3 is 17 amino acids long. CDR3 sequence reads: CASSLASSGRSTDTQYF. In DNA form, the CDR3 reads TGTGCCAGCAGCTTGGCTTCTAGCGGAAGAAGCACAGATACGCAGTATTTT.

A word on this clone: A read error may account for a junction end that differs from germline. The chain links TRBV5-1 to TRBJ2-3; 7 bases fit TRBD1. Per the germline V gene, CDR1 is SGHRS and CDR2 is YFSETQ. This CDR3 has 13 residues. The CDR3 is CASTLTGLSTQYF. Written as DNA, the CDR3 is TGCGCCAGCACCTTGACAGGGCTAAGTACGCAGTATTTT.

V gene TRBV6-5 combines with J gene TRBJ1-5; no firm D call. CDR1 is MNHEY and CDR2 is SVGAGI in the germline V gene. V lost 0 bases and J lost 3, with 6 bases in between. The CDR3 totals 14 residues. In nucleotides, the CDR3 is TGTGCCAGCAGTTACTCCGGGTCCAATCAGCCCCAGCATTTT. As protein: CASSYSGSNQPQHF.

This chain links TRBV5-4 with TRBJ1-2; 9 bases fit TRBD1. CDR3 length: 18 amino acids. Losses at the gene ends were 5 bases for V and 0 bases for J; bases not matched to a gene: 14. In germline, CDR1 is SGHNT, CDR2 YYREEE (reference sequence). CDR3 DNA: TGTGCCAGCAGGCCCCCGGGACAGGGTGTTTTTCCTAACTATGGCTACACCTTC. Translation gives CASRPPGQGVFPNYGYTF. The full variable domain, with the rest looked up from reference TRBV5-4 and TRBJ1-2, is ETGVTQSPTHLIKTRGQQVTLRCSSQSGHNTVSWYQQALGQGPQFIFQYYREEENGRGNFPPRFSGLQFPNYSSELNVNALELDDSALYLCASRPPGQGVFPNYGYTFGSGTRLTVV.

The table lists this clone with a few counts. V gene TRBV5-3 combines with J gene TRBJ1-2; D is uncertain. TRBV5-3 is designated an ORF whose function remains uncertain. V gave up 5 bases and J gave up 8 bases, with 10 bases separating them. The CDR3 totals 11 residues. The CDR3 is CARRPKRGYTF. The CDR3 coding sequence is TGTGCCAGAAGACCTAAGAGAGGCTACACCTTC.

This chain connects TRBV9 to TRBJ2-3; TRBD2 matches 7 bases. The CDR3 extends over 17 amino acids. V was clipped by 0 bases and J by 0 bases; unmatched bases: 7. Germline CDR1 is SGDLS and CDR2 is YYNGEE. The CDR3: CASSVDPAGLSTDTQYF. CDR3 coding DNA: TGTGCCAGCAGCGTAGACCCAGCGGGGCTTAGCACAGATACGCAGTATTTT.

The chain is built from TRBV19 and TRBJ1-4; maybe TRBD1 (5 bases). CDR3 length: 15 amino acids. Trimming removed 4 bases from V and 3 bases from J, with 12 bases in between. In germline, CDR1 is LNHDA, CDR2 SQIVND (reference sequence). DNA of the CDR3: TGTGCCAGTAGTAGCACGGCAGGGTCTAATGAAAAACTGTTTTTT. This codes for CASSSTAGSNEKLFF.

V gene TRBV4-3 combines with J gene TRBJ2-3, with D maybe TRBD1 (6 bases). Germline V gives CDR1 LGHNA, CDR2 YSLEER. This CDR3 comprises 15 residues. V lost 4 bases, J lost 0 bases, and 11 bases lay in between. CDR3 region: CASSRQGRSTDTQYF. CDR3 sequence (DNA): TGCGCCAGCAGCCGTCAGGGGCGAAGCACAGATACGCAGTATTTT.

The gene calls are TRBV19 and TRBJ1-1; no clear D gene. The germline V gene has CDR1 LNHDA and CDR2 SQIVND (reference sequence). V lost 1 base, J lost 6 bases, and 15 bases lay in between. The CDR3 has 15 residues. CDR3 amino acids: CASSIVHSGIAEAFF. In DNA, the CDR3 is TGTGCCAGTAGTATAGTACATTCTGGAATAGCTGAAGCTTTCTTT.

The rearrangement uses TRBV30 and TRBJ1-6; TRBD1 might be the D (6 bases). Germline V CDR1 and CDR2: GTSNPN, SVGIG (reference sequence). With 3 bases removed from V and 9 bases from J, the gap between germline ends came to 12 bases. This CDR3 region has 13 residues. CDR3 nucleotide sequence: TGTGCCTGGAGGAACAGGGAACCTTCACCCCTCCACTTT. It is translated as CAWRNREPSPLHF.

This clone was seen a handful of times. This chain connects TRBV18 to TRBJ1-2, with 8 bases that match TRBD1. The junction had 3 bases not matched to a gene; V was cut back by 0 bases and J by 6 bases. CDR1 is KGHSH, CDR2 LQKENI, per germline. This CDR3 comprises 14 residues. The CDR3, as DNA: TGTGCCAGCTCACCACCGACAGGGGATGATGGCTACACCTTC. This encodes CASSPPTGDDGYTF.

The V call is TRBV7-2, the J call TRBJ2-7; D possibly corresponds to TRBD2 (6 bases). V gave up 3 bases and J gave up 4 bases, with 13 bases separating them. There are 14 residues in the CDR3. Looked up from germline, CDR1 is SGHTA and CDR2 is FQGNSA. CDR3 sequence: CASSFGGIGYEQYF. CDR3 DNA sequence: TGTGCCAGCAGCTTCGGCGGGATTGGGTACGAGCAGTACTTC.

The chain joins TRBV19 to TRBJ2-7, with a tentative D call TRBD2 (6 bases). CDR3 length equals 15 residues. V was cut by 4 bases and J by 0 bases, with 13 bases left in between. Germline V gene data show CDR1 as LNHDA and CDR2 as SQIVND (reference sequence). The DNA for the CDR3 is TGTGCCAGTAGTACCGGGACTTTGAGCTCCTACGAGCAGTACTTC. Translated: CASSTGTLSSYEQYF.

This clone was seen only a few times. CDR3 bases: TGCGCCAGCAGCTCCATGGGTGGCAATCAGCCCCAGCATTTT. As protein: CASSSMGGNQPQHF. The gene calls are TRBV5-1 and TRBJ1-5, with unresolved D. CDR3 length: 14 residues. In germline, CDR1 is SGHRS, CDR2 YFSETQ. V was trimmed by 3 bases and J by 2 bases, leaving 9 bases between them.

The V call is TRBV7-9, the J call TRBJ2-3, with D possibly called TRBD1 or TRBD2 (6 bases each). V lost 5 bases and J lost 5, with 17 bases in between. Germline lookup yields CDR1 SEHNR and CDR2 FQNEAQ (reference sequence). The CDR3 runs 15 residues. Here the CDR3 reads CASSRDRRREDTQYF. The CDR3 DNA reads TGTGCCAGCAGCCGAGACAGGCGGCGGGAAGATACGCAGTATTTT.